This TCR beta chain was recovered during a study of identical twins. Study conclusions and caveats: In beta out-of-frame sequences, the excess sharing between twins was weaker. With abundant cord blood beta clonotypes, insertions were fewer; memory repertoires showed no such pattern.

CDR1 is SEHNR and CDR2 is FQNEAQ in the germline V gene (reference sequence). The V end was cut by 5 bases, the J end by 1 base, with 11 bases between. The CDR3 length is 14 residues. TCRdb re-called the 5' RACE reads through MiXCR, storing one row per CDR3 protein. The sample lists some 500,000 distinct CDR3 sequences, around 15% occurring once. Points on this clonotype: Its matching antigen is unknown.

This sample also appeared in a second study, on yellow fever vaccine responses in identical twins. As that study records: It has been reported that, in twins, the vaccine T cell response seemed partly convergent and partly personalized.

Sequenced input: CD4+ T cells sorted from blood. The source is a woman younger than 35 in good health. The V call is TRBV7-9, the J call TRBJ1-2; D may be TRBD1 (5 bases). The CDR3, as DNA: TGTGCCAGCAGCCGCAGGGACCTTAACTATGGCTACACCTTC. It encodes CASSRRDLNYGYTF.